This T cell receptor (beta chain) comes out of a study of T-cell reconstitution after alpha-beta-depleted transplantation in children (dated by TCRdb to 2016 to 2017). Notes on the research overall: The study quantitatively tracked T-cell immune reconstitution after TCRalphabeta/CD19-depleted allogeneic hematopoietic cell transplantation in children using TCR repertoire profiling.

Comments on this clonotype: It lacks a known antigen. Nothing much larger sits one base from this clone, and base qualities are not available.

The method was PCR. Sequenced on an Illumina HiSeq 2500. TCR libraries were prepared with molecular barcoding, using unique molecular identifiers to normalize TCRbeta repertoire quantification. TCRdb reprocessed the public reads (quality trimming at Q25 with fastp, clone calling with MiXCR) and kept in-frame beta chains. Under each unique CDR3 protein, matching rows form one entry showing the most common genes and DNA. Counted in this sample were about a million distinct CDR3 sequences; roughly 31% of them appeared once. The leading ten clones occupy roughly 27% of the sample. In the paper's terms, the treatment or condition label means: allogeneic hematopoietic cell transplantation with graft depleted of TCRalphabeta T cells and CD19 B cells. The transplant recipients were children given TCRalphabeta/CD19-depleted allogeneic hematopoietic cell grafts. The CDR1 and CDR2 encoded by the germline V gene are SNHLY and FYNNEI. Reading from cysteine to phenylalanine, the CDR3 counts 13 amino acids. The kept DNA is CDR3 alone, 39 bases in frame from the first base. Trimming takes 7 bases from V and 0 bases from J, and the germline ends sit 9 bases apart.

The paper's findings and limits, for the study overall: In some patients, the high TCRbeta diversity seen at day 60 was put down to recipient T cells and intrathymic progenitors that had survived conditioning. Over subsequent months, a decline in hyperexpanded clone frequencies was noted, and after one year, T-cell counts and TCRbeta diversity were mostly ascribed to newly produced T cells. The apparently early recovery of alphabetaT-cell counts about two months after transplant reportedly depended on only several hundred rapidly expanded clones that came from non-depleted graft cells.

This specimen consisted of PBMCs, mostly from graft donor cells, obtained 360 days after TCRalphabeta/CD19-depleted stem cell transplant. This chain is built from TRBV2 and TRBJ1-2; the D gene remains uncertain. This sequence was found in a boy less than two years old who had a stem cell transplant for SCID, so the T cells may come from the graft donor. CDR3 loop: CASNVPSNYGYTF. In nucleotide form, the sequence is TGTGCCAGCAATGTACCTTCTAACTATGGCTACACCTTC.